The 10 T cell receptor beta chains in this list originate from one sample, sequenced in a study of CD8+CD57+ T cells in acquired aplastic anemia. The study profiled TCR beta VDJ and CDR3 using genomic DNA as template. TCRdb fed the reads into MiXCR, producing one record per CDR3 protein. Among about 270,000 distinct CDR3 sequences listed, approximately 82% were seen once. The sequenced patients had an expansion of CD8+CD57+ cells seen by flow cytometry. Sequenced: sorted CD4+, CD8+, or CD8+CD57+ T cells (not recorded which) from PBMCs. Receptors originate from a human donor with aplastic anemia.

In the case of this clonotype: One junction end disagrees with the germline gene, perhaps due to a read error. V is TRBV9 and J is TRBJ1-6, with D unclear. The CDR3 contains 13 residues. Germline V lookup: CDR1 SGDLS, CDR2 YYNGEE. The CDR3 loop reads CASSVESDTQYFF. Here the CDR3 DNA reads TGTGCCAGCAGCGTCGAGTCAGATACGCAGTATTTTTTT.

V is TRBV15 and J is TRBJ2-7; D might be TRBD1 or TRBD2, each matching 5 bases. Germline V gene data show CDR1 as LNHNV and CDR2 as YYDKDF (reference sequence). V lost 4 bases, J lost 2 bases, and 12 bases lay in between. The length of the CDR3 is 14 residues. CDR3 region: CATSIRGLAYEQYF. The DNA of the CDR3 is TGTGCCACCAGCATCCGGGGCTTAGCCTACGAGCAGTACTTC.

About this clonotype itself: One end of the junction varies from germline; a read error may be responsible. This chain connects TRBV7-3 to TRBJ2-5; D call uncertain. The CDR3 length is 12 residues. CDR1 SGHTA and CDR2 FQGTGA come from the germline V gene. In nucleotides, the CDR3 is TGTGCCAGCAGCACTACAGCCGGGCCCGAGAACTTC. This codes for CASSTTAGPENF.

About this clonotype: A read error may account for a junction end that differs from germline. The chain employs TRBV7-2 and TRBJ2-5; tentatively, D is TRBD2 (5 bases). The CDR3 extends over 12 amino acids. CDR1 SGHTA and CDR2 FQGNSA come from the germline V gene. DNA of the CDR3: TGTGCCGGCAGGTTGCATACGGACGCCCCGGACTTT. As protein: CAGRLHTDAPDF.

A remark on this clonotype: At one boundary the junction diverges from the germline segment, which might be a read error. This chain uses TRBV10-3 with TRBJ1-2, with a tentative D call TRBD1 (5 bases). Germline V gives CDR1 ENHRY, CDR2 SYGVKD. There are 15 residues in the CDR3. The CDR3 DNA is TGTGCCAGCAGCGAAAGGGGCGGAGAGCAATCTGCCCCAGCATTC. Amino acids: CASSERGGEQSAPAF.

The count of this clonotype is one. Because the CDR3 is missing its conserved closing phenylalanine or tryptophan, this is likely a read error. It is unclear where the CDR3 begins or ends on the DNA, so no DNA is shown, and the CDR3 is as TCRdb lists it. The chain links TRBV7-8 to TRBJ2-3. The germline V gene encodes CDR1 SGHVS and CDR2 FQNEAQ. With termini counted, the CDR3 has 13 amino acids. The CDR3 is CASGLGGADTPYY.

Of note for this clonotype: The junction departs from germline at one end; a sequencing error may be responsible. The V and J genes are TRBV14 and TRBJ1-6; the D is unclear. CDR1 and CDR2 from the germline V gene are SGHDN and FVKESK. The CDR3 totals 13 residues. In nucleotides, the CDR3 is TGTGCCAGCAGCTCAGCGGGAGGGCCCGATACGCAGTTT. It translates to CASSSAGGPDTQF. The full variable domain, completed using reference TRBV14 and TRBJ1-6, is EAGVTQFPSHSVIEKGQTVTLRCDPISGHDNLYWYRRVMGKEIKFLLHFVKESKQDESGMPNNRFLAERTGGTYSTLKVQPAELEDSGVYFCASSSAGGPDTQFGNGTRLTVT.

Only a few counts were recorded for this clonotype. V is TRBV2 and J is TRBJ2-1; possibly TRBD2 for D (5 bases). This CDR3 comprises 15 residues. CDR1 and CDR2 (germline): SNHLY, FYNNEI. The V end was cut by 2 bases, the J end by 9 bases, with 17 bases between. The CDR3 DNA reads TGTGCCAGCAGTGAAAGGAGTTGGGCACGGGGTGAGCAGTTCTTC. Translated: CASSERSWARGEQFF.

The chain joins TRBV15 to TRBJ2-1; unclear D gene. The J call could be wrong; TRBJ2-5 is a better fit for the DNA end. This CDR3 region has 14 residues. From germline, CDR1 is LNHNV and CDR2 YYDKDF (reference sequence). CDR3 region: CATSRTSFYDAQYF. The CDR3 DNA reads TGTGCCACCAGCAGGACGTCGTTCTACGATGCCCAGTACTTC.

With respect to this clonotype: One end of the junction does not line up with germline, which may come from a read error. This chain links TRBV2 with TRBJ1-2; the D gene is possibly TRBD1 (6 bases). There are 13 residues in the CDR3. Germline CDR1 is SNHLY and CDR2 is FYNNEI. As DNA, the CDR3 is TGTGCCAGCGGGGCTGGGGGCACGAATGCGCAGTCCTTT. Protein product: CASGAGGTNAQSF.